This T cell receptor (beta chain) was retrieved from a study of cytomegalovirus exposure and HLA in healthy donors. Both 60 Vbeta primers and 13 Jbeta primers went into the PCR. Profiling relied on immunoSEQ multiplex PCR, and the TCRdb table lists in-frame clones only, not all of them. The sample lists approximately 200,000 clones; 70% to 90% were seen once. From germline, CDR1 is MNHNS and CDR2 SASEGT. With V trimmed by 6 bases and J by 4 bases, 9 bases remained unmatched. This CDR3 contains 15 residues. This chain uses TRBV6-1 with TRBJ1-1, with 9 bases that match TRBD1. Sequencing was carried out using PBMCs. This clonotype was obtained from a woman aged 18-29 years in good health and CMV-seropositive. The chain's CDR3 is CASRDRGRGSTEAFF. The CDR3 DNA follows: TGTGCCAGCAGGGACAGGGGTAGAGGGAGCACTGAAGCTTTCTTT.